This entry lists 5 T cell receptor beta chains sequenced from one sample in a study of control samples from healthy donors and cancer patients. TCRdb keeps only in-frame clones here, not all; method: immunoSEQ multiplex PCR. The sample shows around 68,000 clones, around four fifths of them seen only once. Sample: blood. The receptors were sampled from a man in his fifties in good health.

The rearrangement joins TRBV28 to TRBJ2-1; no definite D call. With 7 bases removed from V and 0 bases from J, the gap between germline ends came to 10 bases. CDR1 is MDHEN, CDR2 SYDVKM, per germline. The CDR3 runs to 14 residues. Written as DNA, the CDR3 is TGTGCCAGCAACAAGGGTTCCTCCTACAATGAGCAGTTCTTC. This codes for CASNKGSSYNEQFF.

The DNA of the CDR3 is TGTGCCAGTAGTGAGTTTGGGACAACGTACTTC. It translates to CASSEFGTTYF. The chain uses TRBV19 and TRBJ2-7; D may be TRBD1 (6 bases). The V gene lost 5 bases and the J gene lost 12 bases, with 14 bases spanning the gap. The CDR3 loop spans 11 amino acids. In germline, CDR1 is LNHDA, CDR2 SQIVND (reference sequence).

V usage is TRBV5-1 and J usage is TRBJ2-2; either TRBD1 or TRBD2 may supply D (6 bases each). The ends were cut back, 2 bases at V and 5 bases at J, with 10 bases in the middle. The germline V gene has CDR1 SGHRS and CDR2 YFSETQ. This CDR3 contains 14 residues. In DNA, the CDR3 is TGCGCCAGCAGCTTAACAGGGAGGACCGGGGAGCTGTTTTTT. Translating it yields CASSLTGRTGELFF.

This clone appeared once. The genes are TRBV10-3 and TRBJ2-1; D is unclear. Germline values: CDR1 ENHRY, CDR2 SYGVKD. The CDR3 runs to 14 residues. Trimming removed 4 bases from V and 8 bases from J, with 15 bases in between. The CDR3 loop is CAISASGRGYEQFF. CDR3 sequence (DNA): TGTGCCATCAGTGCCTCCGGAAGAGGCTATGAGCAGTTCTTC.

This clone occurred once. This CDR3 is CASSARDGRNTIYF. CDR3 nucleotides: TGTGCCAGCAGCGCCCGGGACGGTAGAAACACCATATATTTT. The gene calls are TRBV3-1 (or the pseudogene TRBV3-2) and TRBJ1-3; a possible D gene is TRBD1 (5 bases). Trimming took off 5 bases at V and 5 bases at J, with 13 bases between the two ends. The germline V gene has CDR1 LGHDT and CDR2 YNNKEL (reference sequence). This CDR3 spans 14 amino acids.